This T cell receptor (beta chain) was observed in a study of CD8 T cells in ankylosing spondylitis. The study, taken as a whole, reports: A TCR beta motif made of eight highly homologous variants seemed typical of ankylosing spondylitis blood.

This clonotype was counted ten times or more. Antigen: not known. TCRdb re-derived calls from the 5' RACE reads in MiXCR, one entry per CDR3 protein. This sample has more than 250,000 distinct CDR3 sequences; approximately 10% occur once, and the top ten carry around 10%. Germline V gene data show CDR1 as SGDLS and CDR2 as YYNGEE. Trimming cost V 0 bases and J 3 bases, with 3 bases left between them. The CDR3 is 13 residues long. The sample consisted of blood, either unsorted or a sorted T cell fraction (not recorded which). The TCR was taken from a female donor with ankylosing spondylitis or in good health (not recorded which). The chain links TRBV9 to TRBJ2-2; unclear D gene. CDR3 sequence (DNA): TGTGCCAGCAGCGTAGCCCACACCGGGGAGCTGTTTTTT. It codes for CASSVAHTGELFF.